This is a list of T cell receptor beta chains from one sample in a study of early T cells in non-severe SARS-CoV-2 infection. TCRdb re-called the 5' RACE reads with MiXCR, one entry per CDR3 protein. The sample lists tens of thousands of distinct CDR3 sequences, 7.9% occurring once. Sequenced here: whole blood, sampled at baseline. These TCRs come from an adult who was a healthcare worker with PCR-confirmed SARS-CoV-2 infection or an uninfected control (not recorded which). Each CDR3 is given with its conserved first and last residue. A D gene is named only where the DNA matches it firmly. Size is stated for part of the rows, as once, few or many counts, or as a class when the clone is expanded.

clone_size j_call v_call d_call cdr3_nt cdr3_aa
few TRBJ1-1 TRBV18 NA TGTGCCAGCTTAGGACAGATGAACACTGAAGCTTTCTTT CASLGQMNTEAFF
many TRBJ2-7 TRBV12-3/TRBV12-4 NA TGTGCCAGCAGTTTCGGCTTCCCCTCCTACGAGCAGTACTTC CASSFGFPSYEQYF
many TRBJ2-5 TRBV20-1 NA TGCAGTGCTAGAGGTATTTGGCCCTCGAAAGAGACCCAGTACTTC CSARGIWPSKETQYF
many TRBJ1-5 TRBV12-3/TRBV12-4 NA TGTGCCAGCAGTTTCGGGAGTGGAAATCAGCCCCAGCATTTT CASSFGSGNQPQHF
NA TRBJ2-3 TRBV5-4 NA TGTGCCAGCAGCTTATCTCAGGGTAGCACAGATACGCAGTATTTT CASSLSQGSTDTQYF
medium-sized TRBJ1-2 TRBV20-1 NA TGCAGTGCTGCTCTTTTGGACGTTGGATTCTATGGCTACACCTTC CSAALLDVGFYGYTF
many TRBJ1-1 TRBV11-1 TRBD1 TGTGCCAGCAGTTTTACAGGGGACACTGAAGCTTTCTTT CASSFTGDTEAFF
NA TRBJ2-2 TRBV24-1 NA TGTGCCACTGTTGCCTCGAACACCGGGGAGCTGTTTTTT CATVASNTGELFF
many TRBJ2-3 TRBV7-2 NA TGTGCCAGCAGCTTAGTAGCAGGGGCTATAGATACGCAGTATTTT CASSLVAGAIDTQYF
NA TRBJ2-3 TRBV7-2 TRBD2 TGTGCCAGCAGCATCAGGACTAGCGGGGGGGATCCGCAGTATTTT CASSIRTSGGDPQYF
NA TRBJ2-7 TRBV12-3/TRBV12-4 TRBD1 TGTGCCAGCAGTTCCGGCAGGGGGCAAGGGCAGTACTTC CASSSGRGQGQYF
few TRBJ2-3 TRBV19 TRBD1 TGTGCCAGTAGTGCCCGGGACAGGGTTGGCACAGATACGCAGTATTTT CASSARDRVGTDTQYF
NA TRBJ1-6 TRBV20-1 NA TGCAGTGCTAGGCCGGGCAACTCCGAAACACCCCTCCACTTT CSARPGNSETPLHF
many TRBJ2-5 TRBV5-5 NA TGTGCCAGCAGCTTGGGCCGGGCAGGGCTACAAGAGACCCAGTACTTC CASSLGRAGLQETQYF
NA TRBJ2-7 TRBV11-2 NA TGTGCCAGCAGCGTCCTTCAGGGAGCGCCTAGCTCCTACGAGCAGTACTTC CASSVLQGAPSSYEQYF
many TRBJ2-3 TRBV29-1 TRBD2 TGCAGCGCCAGAAGCCGGGACTACACAGATACGCAGTATTTT CSARSRDYTDTQYF
few TRBJ1-1 TRBV5-6 NA TGTGCCAGCAGCCGCCACCTTGAAGCTTTCTTT CASSRHLEAFF
few TRBJ2-1 TRBV20-1 TRBD2 TGCAGTGCTAGAGGGGGGACTAGCGGGGCTAATGAGCAGTTCTTC CSARGGTSGANEQFF
many TRBJ1-1 TRBV20-1 NA TGCAGTGCAGCGGAGCGGAACACTGAAGCTTTCTTT CSAAERNTEAFF